Reported below is one TCR beta chain. Clones were read by immunoSEQ multiplex PCR, and TCRdb kept only the in-frame ones, dropping some. The table has approximately 500,000 clones, 89% seen once. The data derive from a study of blood T cell repertoires in COVID-19. Overall study: From the United States, Italy and Spain came samples of acute and convalescent COVID-19.

This TCR derives from a young man with COVID-19, enrolled during active disease. The sequenced sample consisted of peripheral blood.

The CDR3 bases are TGTGCCAGCAGCTCGCGAGGGACAGGGAGTTGGTACGAGCAGTACTTC. The encoded protein is CASSSRGTGSWYEQYF. V and J are TRBV7-6 and TRBJ2-7, with 9 bases lining up with TRBD1. Losses at the gene ends were 4 bases for V and 4 bases for J; bases not matched to a gene: 11. The CDR3 runs 16 residues. The germline CDR1 and CDR2 sequences are SGHVS and FNYEAQ.